The next 20 T cell receptor beta chains were all read from a single sample in a study of siplizumab effects on memory and regulatory T cells (dated by TCRdb to about 2019). Receptor libraries were prepared by the immunoSEQ multiplex PCR assay. TCRdb provides this immuneACCESS table in a form limited to in-frame rearrangements. Some clones are lacking; in checked studies, under half of them reflect an unresolved V gene, and why the rest are absent is not known. For this sample there are more than 45,000 clones; approximately 93% appear just once. The ten top clones hold roughly two fifths of the sample. Material for sequencing was CD8+ T cells sorted from blood. Receptors were obtained from a human donor in good health.

Here the CDR3 reads CASSFSDGLVGYTF. The CDR3 DNA sequence: TGTGCCAGCAGTTTCTCGGACGGACTGGTAGGCTACACCTTC. V is TRBV27 and J is TRBJ1-2; D gene unclear. Germline loops: CDR1 MNHEY, CDR2 SMNVEV (reference sequence). The CDR3 runs to 14 residues. V was cut by 3 bases and J by 8 bases, with 16 bases left in between.

The V gene is TRBV7-2, the J gene TRBJ2-2, with D hard to call. Germline V gene data show CDR1 as SGHTA and CDR2 as FQGNSA. The CDR3 length is 13 residues. Trimming took 1 base from V and 6 from J, leaving 6 bases between them. The DNA of the CDR3 is TGTGCCAGCAGCTTAGAGCCGGCCGGGGAGCTGTTTTTT. Amino acids: CASSLEPAGELFF.

Of note for this clone: Other DNA sequences in the sample encode the same CDR3. The genes are TRBV7-9 and TRBJ2-7; 7 bases match TRBD1. V lost 1 base to trimming and J lost 3 bases; unmatched junction nucleotides: 6. From germline, CDR1 is SEHNR and CDR2 FQNEAQ (reference sequence). The CDR3 has 15 residues. The CDR3, as DNA: TGTGCCAGCAGCTTAGGGGGGCAGGGGGTCTACGAGCAGTACTTC. Its translation: CASSLGGQGVYEQYF.

The J gene is TRBJ2-7, the V gene TRBV4-1; 8 bases are shared with TRBD1. Germline V gene data show CDR1 as MGHRA and CDR2 as YSYEKL. With 3 bases clipped from V and 1 base from J, the junction kept 2 bases outside the gene matches. The CDR3 is 14 amino acids. The CDR3 reads CASSHDRGSYEQYF. DNA of the CDR3: TGCGCCAGCAGCCATGACAGGGGTTCCTACGAGCAGTACTTC.

The chain uses TRBV6-1 and TRBJ1-2, with D unclear. The CDR3 has 15 residues. Trimming removed 2 bases from V and 6 bases from J, with 16 bases in between. Germline CDR1 MNHNS, CDR2 SASEGT. CDR3 bases: TGTGCCAGCAGTGAACAGGCTCTATTCGGTGATGGCTACACCTTC. Translated, it gives CASSEQALFGDGYTF.

The chain combines TRBV28 with TRBJ2-7; 8 nucleotides match TRBD1. This CDR3 has 15 residues. CDR1 and CDR2 from the germline V gene are MDHEN and SYDVKM. V was pared by 9 bases and J by 3 bases, with 13 bases of the junction left unmatched. The CDR3 DNA follows: TGTGCCAGTTTAGGCTTGGGACAGGAGGGCTACGAGCAGTACTTC. Protein: CASLGLGQEGYEQYF.

The chain joins TRBV4-2 to TRBJ1-1; perhaps TRBD1 as D (6 bases). The germline gives CDR1 LGHNA, CDR2 YNFKEQ. With 2 bases removed from V and 2 bases from J, the gap between germline ends came to 9 bases. The CDR3 length is 14 residues. CDR3 amino acids: CASSQWTANTEAFF. DNA of the CDR3: TGTGCCAGCAGCCAATGGACAGCTAACACTGAAGCTTTCTTT.

This clone has more than one count but fewer than ten. This sample includes further DNA sequences coding for the same CDR3. V and J are TRBV9 and TRBJ2-2, with D unclear. This CDR3 contains 12 residues. V was trimmed by 3 bases and J by 1 base, leaving 1 base between them. The V gene's germline CDR1 is SGDLS and CDR2 YYNGEE. The CDR3 sequence: CASSGNTGELFF. The CDR3 DNA is TGTGCCAGCAGCGGGAACACCGGGGAGCTGTTTTTT. The full variable domain, in which reference TRBV9 and TRBJ2-2 provide the parts outside the CDR3, is DSGVTQTPKHLITATGQRVTLRCSPRSGDLSVYWYQQSLDQGLQFLIQYYNGEERAKGNILERFSAQQFPDLHSELNLSSLELGDSALYFCASSGNTGELFFGEGSRLTVL.

V and J are TRBV7-2 and TRBJ2-1, with 7 bases matching TRBD2. CDR3 size: 16 residues. Germline values: CDR1 SGHTA, CDR2 FQGNSA. J lost 3 bases, V lost 5 bases, and 10 bases had no gene match. The chain's CDR3 is CASSPPRGSVYNEQFF. The CDR3 DNA sequence: TGTGCCAGCAGCCCTCCCCGCGGGAGCGTCTACAATGAGCAGTTCTTC. Drawing the rest from reference TRBV7-2 and TRBJ2-1, the complete variable domain is GAGVSQSPSNKVTEKGKDVELRCDPISGHTALYWYRQSLGQGLEFLIYFQGNSAPDKSGLPSDRFSAERTGGSVSTLTIQRTQQEDSAVYLCASSPPRGSVYNEQFFGPGTRLTVL.

The chain is built from TRBV5-4 and TRBJ2-1; D is perhaps TRBD2 (6 bases). The CDR3 runs 14 residues. Trimming stripped 3 bases from V and 8 bases from J, with 15 bases between. The germline CDR1 and CDR2 sequences are SGHNT and YYREEE (reference sequence). The CDR3 here is CASSSRPAGHEQFF. CDR3 coding DNA: TGTGCCAGCAGCTCGCGTCCAGCGGGCCATGAGCAGTTCTTC.

The rearrangement joins TRBV21-1 to TRBJ2-1; the listed D gene, TRBD2, was not tested against the DNA. TRBV21-1 is deemed a pseudogene. This CDR3 contains 14 residues. The CDR3, as DNA: TGTGCCAGCACCCGGACTGGGCAATACAATGAGCAGTTCTTC. Its protein product is CASTRTGQYNEQFF.

This chain connects TRBV15 to TRBJ2-7, with D tentatively TRBD1 or TRBD2 (5 bases each). The V gene lost 8 bases and the J gene lost 5 bases, with 16 bases spanning the gap. This CDR3 is built from 13 residues. In germline, CDR1 is LNHNV, CDR2 YYDKDF (reference sequence). CDR3 amino acids: CATQIRGSDEQYF. The CDR3 region has the DNA TGTGCCACCCAGATACGGGGCTCTGACGAGCAGTACTTC.

This rearrangement joins TRBV7-2 to TRBJ1-2; 7 bases align to TRBD1. Germline V CDR1 and CDR2: SGHTA, FQGNSA. The CDR3 sequence is 15 residues long. V lost 0 bases, J lost 0 bases, and 1 base stayed unmatched. The CDR3 here is CASSLAQGANYGYTF. The CDR3 nucleotides read TGTGCCAGCAGCTTAGCGCAGGGGGCTAACTATGGCTACACCTTC.

The chain couples TRBV14 to TRBJ2-1; D remains ambiguous. The V gene lost 0 bases and the J gene lost 4 bases, with 4 bases spanning the gap. The CDR3 length is 13 residues. Germline V gene sequence: CDR1 SGHDN, CDR2 FVKESK. The CDR3 loop reads CASSQENYNEQFF. As DNA, the CDR3 is TGTGCCAGCAGCCAAGAAAATTACAATGAGCAGTTCTTC.

V and J are TRBV5-1 and TRBJ2-3; TRBD2 agrees at 9 bases. Unmatched junction bases numbered 5, after V lost 0 bases and J lost 0 bases. Germline assignment: CDR1 SGHRS and CDR2 YFSETQ. The CDR3 has 17 residues. CDR3 sequence (DNA): TGCGCCAGCAGCTTGGCGGGACTAGCAGATAGCACAGATACGCAGTATTTT. The encoded protein is CASSLAGLADSTDTQYF.

This chain uses TRBV14 with TRBJ1-4; possibly TRBD1 for D (6 bases). This CDR3 is 16 amino acids long. The V and J ends lost 0 bases and 6 bases respectively, with 14 bases between them. Germline V CDR1 and CDR2: SGHDN, FVKESK. CDR3 protein: CASSQEGGVLDEKLFF. The CDR3 DNA is TGTGCCAGCAGCCAAGAAGGGGGAGTGCTGGATGAAAAACTGTTTTTT.

V and J are TRBV9 and TRBJ2-7, with 10 nucleotides matching TRBD2. Unmatched junction bases numbered 5, after V lost 0 bases and J lost 5 bases. The CDR3 contains 15 residues. The V gene's germline CDR1 is SGDLS and CDR2 YYNGEE. CDR3 coding DNA: TGTGCCAGCAGCGTAGATAGCGGGAGGACGAACGAGCAGTACTTC. Its protein product is CASSVDSGRTNEQYF.

The J gene is TRBJ2-5, the V gene TRBV7-9, with D tentatively TRBD2 (5 bases). Trimming shortened V by 5 bases and J by 4 bases, and 20 bases separated the two germline ends. CDR1 and CDR2 from the germline V gene are SEHNR and FQNEAQ (reference sequence). The CDR3 runs 16 residues. CDR3: CASSASRASGGETQYF. CDR3 coding DNA: TGTGCCAGCAGCGCGAGTCGAGCCTCAGGAGGAGAGACCCAGTACTTC.

The chain combines TRBV7-9 with TRBJ2-7; 10 bases are a match to TRBD2. From germline, CDR1 is SEHNR and CDR2 FQNEAQ (reference sequence). The trim removed 1 base at V and 5 bases at J, leaving 8 bases unmatched. There are 16 residues in the CDR3. The CDR3 nucleotides read TGTGCCAGCAGCTTAGACTATTCTAGCGGGAGCCACGAGCAGTACTTC. Amino acids: CASSLDYSSGSHEQYF.

The V and J genes are TRBV6-1 and TRBJ2-1, with D possibly being TRBD2 (6 bases). Germline values: CDR1 MNHNS, CDR2 SASEGT. Trimming took off 2 bases at V and 1 base at J, with 9 bases between the two ends. The length of the CDR3 is 15 residues. CDR3 residues: CASSEIRGSYNEQFF. CDR3 sequence (DNA): TGTGCCAGCAGTGAAATTCGGGGGTCCTACAATGAGCAGTTCTTC.